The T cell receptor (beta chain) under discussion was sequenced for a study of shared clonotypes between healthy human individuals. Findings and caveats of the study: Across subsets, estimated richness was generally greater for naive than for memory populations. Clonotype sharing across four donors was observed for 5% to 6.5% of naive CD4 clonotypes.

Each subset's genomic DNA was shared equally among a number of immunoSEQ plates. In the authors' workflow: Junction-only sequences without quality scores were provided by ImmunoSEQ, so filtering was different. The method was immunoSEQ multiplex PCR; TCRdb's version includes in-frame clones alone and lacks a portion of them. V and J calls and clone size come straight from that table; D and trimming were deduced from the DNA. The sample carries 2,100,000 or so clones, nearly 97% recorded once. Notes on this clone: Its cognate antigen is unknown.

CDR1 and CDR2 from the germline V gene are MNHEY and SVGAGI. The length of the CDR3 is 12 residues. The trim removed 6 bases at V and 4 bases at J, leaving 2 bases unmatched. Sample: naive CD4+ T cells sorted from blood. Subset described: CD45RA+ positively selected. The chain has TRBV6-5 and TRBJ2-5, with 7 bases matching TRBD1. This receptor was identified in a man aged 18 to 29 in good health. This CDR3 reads CASRNRGETQYF. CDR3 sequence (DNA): TGTGCCAGCAGGAACAGGGGAGAGACCCAGTACTTC.